This passage covers 20 T cell receptor beta chains from one sample sequenced in a study of regulatory T cells in long-lasting Graves disease. Arm-PCR of CDR3 regions and iRepertoire HTBI primers were the basis on which TCR beta libraries were built. Via MiXCR, TCRdb re-called the multiplex PCR reads, giving one row per CDR3 protein. The sample has hundreds of thousands of distinct CDR3 sequences, roughly 15% seen once; the top ten hold roughly 18%. Time point denoted: newly diagnosed GD, antithyroid drugs for less than 3 months. RNA isolated from PBMCs was used to make the TCR library. The sample also formed part of further work on T cells in Graves' hyperthyroidism and ophthalmopathy.

The source material was peripheral blood mononuclear cells (PBMCs), sampled at new diagnosis, from a patient treated with antithyroid drugs. The receptors were gathered from a woman aged 25 to 39 with Graves disease.

The rearrangement links TRBV19 to TRBJ2-7, with D possibly matching TRBD2 (5 bases). Per germline, CDR1 LNHDA and CDR2 SQIVND (reference sequence). V lost 4 bases, J lost 2 bases, and 9 bases lay in between. The CDR3 spans 13 residues. CDR3 DNA sequence: TGTGCCAGTAGTACGAGGGCCCCCTACGAGCAGTACTTC. The encoded protein is CASSTRAPYEQYF.

In its sample, this clonotype was seen many times. The junction departs from the called germline gene at one end, perhaps through a read error. The rearrangement uses TRBV29-1 and TRBJ2-5; 7 positions agree with TRBD1. Looked up from germline, CDR1 is SQVTM and CDR2 is ANQGSEA. The CDR3 consists of 16 residues. In nucleotides, the CDR3 is TGCAGCGTTGGGGGCCCTATGACAGGGCTGGGAGAGACCCAATACTTC. Translated: CSVGGPMTGLGETQYF.

This clonotype was detected a few times. A read error may be the cause here, since a much bigger clone is one base away. The J gene is TRBJ1-1, the V gene TRBV10-3; perhaps TRBD1 as D (6 bases). CDR3 length: 14 residues. The germline gives CDR1 ENHRY, CDR2 SYGVKD. The ends were cut back, 3 bases at V and 1 base at J, with 9 bases in the middle. The CDR3 spells CAISEGQPNTEAFF. The DNA of the CDR3 is TGTGCCATCAGTGAAGGACAGCCGAACACTGAAGCTTTCTTT.

This clonotype was detected a few times. The rearrangement joins TRBV2 to TRBJ2-1, with TRBD2 as a possible D gene (6 bases). The CDR3 contains 13 residues. Germline V lookup: CDR1 SNHLY, CDR2 FYNNEI. Trimming cost V 6 bases and J 9 bases, with 15 bases left between them. The chain's CDR3 is CASRETSVSEQFF. The CDR3 DNA follows: TGTGCCAGCAGGGAGACTAGTGTCAGTGAGCAGTTCTTC.

The rearrangement joins TRBV7-3 to TRBJ2-3; no reliable D call. Trimming shortened V by 2 bases and J by 4 bases, and 10 bases separated the two germline ends. This CDR3 region has 14 residues. The V gene's germline CDR1 is SGHTA and CDR2 FQGTGA. The CDR3 DNA sequence: TGTGCCAGCAGCTTAGATAAGCCCTCAGATACGCAGTATTTT. Translation: CASSLDKPSDTQYF.

V gene TRBV5-1 combines with J gene TRBJ2-6; 12 nucleotides match TRBD1. Germline V gene lookup returns CDR1 SGHRS and CDR2 YFSETQ. This CDR3 is built from 19 residues. The J segment lost 4 bases and the V segment lost 2 bases, leaving 10 bases of the junction unmatched. The CDR3 region is CASSLLPGQGAKGANVLTF. The CDR3 DNA reads as TGCGCCAGCAGCTTACTACCGGGACAGGGGGCGAAAGGGGCCAACGTCCTGACTTTC.

This chain uses TRBV7-9 with TRBJ1-1; D ambiguous. In germline, CDR1 is SEHNR, CDR2 FQNEAQ (reference sequence). Trimming shortened V by 0 bases and J by 4 bases, and 9 bases separated the two germline ends. CDR3 length: 14 amino acids. CDR3 nucleotides: TGTGCCAGCAGCTTAGCAGAATGGGTCACTGAAGCTTTCTTT. Its translation: CASSLAEWVTEAFF.

At least ten counts were recorded for this clonotype. The genes are TRBV28 and TRBJ1-4; TRBD1 agrees at 8 bases. CDR3 length equals 15 residues. In germline, CDR1 is MDHEN, CDR2 SYDVKM. Losses at the gene ends were 7 bases for V and 4 bases for J; bases not matched to a gene: 8. The CDR3 nucleotides read TGTGCCAGCAAACCAGGGGGCACGGGTAATGAAAAACTGTTTTTT. It codes for CASKPGGTGNEKLFF.

This clonotype was observed many times. The rearrangement uses TRBV28 and TRBJ1-5; D might be TRBD1 (5 bases). Trimming took 2 bases from V and 7 from J, leaving 24 bases between them. Germline CDR1 and CDR2: MDHEN and SYDVKM. This CDR3 has 18 residues. For the CDR3, the DNA is TGTGCCAGCAGTTTAAGGGCCGCCCGGGGGGGGTTGAGACAGCCCCAGCATTTT. This codes for CASSLRAARGGLRQPQHF.

The rearrangement links TRBV6-1 to TRBJ1-5; 8 positions match TRBD1. From germline, CDR1 is MNHNS and CDR2 SASEGT. With 8 bases clipped from V and 7 bases from J, the junction kept 7 bases outside the gene matches. CDR3 length: 13 residues. The CDR3 DNA reads as TGTGCCAGCGCTGAAGACAGGGGACAGCCCCAGCATTTT. As protein: CASAEDRGQPQHF.

This chain connects TRBV12-3 or TRBV12-4 to TRBJ1-6; D ambiguous. Trimming stripped 3 bases from V and 2 bases from J, with 20 bases between. The CDR3 spans 19 residues. As DNA, the CDR3 is TGTGCCAGCAGTTTCCGTCCTCTTCTTGGACCCACCTATAATTCACCCCTCCACTTT. Translated, it gives CASSFRPLLGPTYNSPLHF.

Comments on this clonotype: A much larger clone sits a single nucleotide away, making a read error possible. As DNA, the CDR3 is TGTGCCAGCAGTTACAGCCCCGCTTTTGGGCCCCAGCATTTT. Its protein is CASSYSPAFGPQHF. The rearrangement joins TRBV6-9 to TRBJ1-5; no reliable D call. The CDR3 sequence is 14 residues long. From germline, CDR1 is MNHGY and CDR2 SVAAGI. Deletions cut 3 bases from V and 9 bases from J, with 15 bases between.

This clonotype was detected many times. The chain combines TRBV29-1 with TRBJ2-7, with 7 nucleotides matching TRBD1. Germline CDR1 is SQVTM and CDR2 is ANQGSEA. V lost 0 bases and J lost 4; bases outside the gene matches: 9. The CDR3 has 15 residues. The chain's CDR3 is CSVEDGHRGSYEQYF. The DNA for the CDR3 is TGCAGCGTTGAAGATGGCCACAGGGGATCGTACGAGCAGTACTTC.

J is TRBJ1-4 and V is TRBV2; D unresolved. This CDR3 comprises 19 residues. CDR1 and CDR2 from the germline V gene are SNHLY and FYNNEI. The V end was cut by 2 bases, the J end by 0 bases, with 19 bases between. CDR3 sequence reads: CASSEFIQRKMATNEKLFF. CDR3 sequence (DNA): TGTGCCAGCAGTGAATTTATACAGCGGAAAATGGCAACTAATGAAAAACTGTTTTTT.

This clonotype has ten or more counts. The chain carries TRBV6-5 and TRBJ2-5; D not certain. This CDR3 has 15 residues. The ends were cut back, 2 bases at V and 0 bases at J, with 10 bases in the middle. Per germline, CDR1 MNHEY and CDR2 SVGAGI. DNA of the CDR3: TGTGCCAGCAGTTACCGAGCAGCGTACCAAGAGACCCAGTACTTC. Protein: CASSYRAAYQETQYF.

The chain employs TRBV24-1 and TRBJ1-2, with D unresolved. This CDR3 contains 16 residues. V was cut by 2 bases and J by 0 bases, with 12 bases left in between. Per germline, CDR1 KGHDR and CDR2 SFDVKD. Here the CDR3 DNA reads TGTGCCACCAGTGATTCTAGGAGGCTGCCTAACTATGGCTACACCTTC. Translated, it gives CATSDSRRLPNYGYTF.

The chain links TRBV3-1 to TRBJ1-2; D remains unclear. This CDR3 region has 15 residues. V gave up 0 bases and J gave up 4 bases, with 12 bases separating them. Germline CDR1 reads LGHDT; CDR2 reads YNNKEL (reference sequence). The CDR3 reads CASSQDGKEPYGYTF. The CDR3 DNA follows: TGTGCCAGCAGCCAAGATGGGAAAGAACCCTATGGCTACACCTTC.

This clonotype occurred many times. The V gene is TRBV20-1, the J gene TRBJ2-7; D is ambiguous. The V end lost 3 bases, the J end lost 2 bases, and 8 bases lay between the germline ends. This CDR3 region has 12 residues. Germline CDR1 and CDR2: DFQATT and SNEGSKA (reference sequence). The CDR3 nucleotides read TGCAGTGCTAGTCCCCCCGCCTACGAGCAGTACTTC. Translated: CSASPPAYEQYF.

The genes are TRBV6-1 and TRBJ2-4; the match to TRBD2 covers 8 bases. This CDR3 comprises 14 residues. Trimming at V came to 9 bases and at J to 8 bases, leaving 12 bases not matched to a gene. Per the germline V gene, CDR1 is MNHNS and CDR2 is SASEGT. The CDR3 is CASTPGTRGDIQYF. DNA of the CDR3: TGTGCCAGTACGCCCGGGACTAGAGGAGACATTCAGTACTTC.

This clonotype was detected ten times or more. In DNA form, the CDR3 reads TGTGCCAGCAGCAAGAGAACGGTGGAAGAGACCCAGTACTTC. As protein: CASSKRTVEETQYF. The chain carries TRBV3-1 and TRBJ2-5, with unresolved D. The CDR3 has 14 residues. The germline V gene has CDR1 LGHDT and CDR2 YNNKEL (reference sequence). The ends were cut back, 5 bases at V and 3 bases at J, with 13 bases in the middle.